The clone carrying this T cell receptor (beta chain) was picked up many times. Its antigen is unidentified. V was clipped by 4 bases and J by 2 bases; unmatched bases: 7. CDR3 length equals 15 residues. Germline CDR1 reads SGDLS; CDR2 reads YYNGEE. This entry is derived from a study of T-cell reconstitution after alpha-beta-depleted transplantation in children. Study observations and caveats: After transplant, high TCRbeta diversity at day 60 in some patients arose from surviving recipient T cells and thymic progenitors. T-cell numbers and diversity, one year after transplant, stemmed largely from T cells that were newly produced. At around two months after transplant, the alpha-beta T cells were reportedly derived from several hundred expanded clones that came from non-depleted graft cells.

Unique molecular identifiers were incorporated into the prepared TCRbeta library. TCRdb called the PCR reads again in MiXCR, with one record for every CDR3 protein. The sample yields about 300,000 distinct CDR3 sequences, 10% seen once. Sequencing was performed on PBMCs, taken before TCRalphabeta/CD19-depleted stem cell transplant. The source is a boy younger than two with acute myeloid leukemia, due to receive a stem cell transplant. The chain joins TRBV9 to TRBJ1-1, with 8 bases that match TRBD1. The CDR3 protein is CASSPRQGRNTEAFF. CDR3 bases: TGTGCCAGCAGCCCACGACAGGGGCGAAACACTGAAGCTTTCTTT.